A selection of T cell receptor beta chains follows, all from one sample in a study of cytomegalovirus exposure and HLA in healthy donors. Clones were sequenced by immunoSEQ multiplex PCR, and TCRdb holds only the in-frame ones, with some missing. The sample lists roughly 190,000 clones, 70% to 80% occurring once. Material for sequencing was PBMCs. The receptors come from a woman between 45 and 60 years old in good health and CMV-seronegative. Both conserved end residues are trimmed from each CDR3. Size values are once, few and many counts, or a class for expanded clones, and some rows have none.

j_gene | v_gene | abundance | CDR3aa
TRBJ2-1 | TRBV7-2 | NA | ASSFIGGSPSYNEQF
TRBJ2-3 | TRBV6-4 | NA | ASSEQRTDTQY
TRBJ2-3 | TRBV9 | few | ASSATPGGWGADTQY
TRBJ2-5 | TRBV29-1 | NA | SVGQGQETQY
TRBJ2-3 | TRBV6-5 | NA | ASSYLGTATDTQY
TRBJ2-3 | TRBV7-9 | NA | ASSHTSLAGGPGDTQY
TRBJ2-7 | TRBV2 | few | ASSRGVSYEQY
TRBJ2-2 | TRBV19 | NA | ASSKGDKTSGGTGELF
TRBJ1-5 | TRBV7-2 | NA | ASSPQSRGVQPQH
TRBJ2-7 | TRBV7-9 | few | SSSLGSGSKAYEQY
TRBJ1-5 | TRBV5-1 | NA | ASSSFKGGTNGQPQH
TRBJ2-5 | TRBV5-1 | NA | ASSPNFHGVRETQY
TRBJ2-1 | TRBV5-1 | once | ASSLGGLAGGPVGHEQF
TRBJ1-6 | TRBV9 | NA | ASSVKRFGPLH
TRBJ1-2 | TRBV6-1 | NA | ASSEAPLRGRGYT
TRBJ1-2 | TRBV6-1 | few | ASSANRGARVYGYT
TRBJ2-5 | TRBV19 | NA | ASSGDQETQY
TRBJ1-1 | TRBV7-9 | NA | ASSLAASFPGGTEAF
TRBJ2-7 | TRBV18 | once | ASSPLGAGAEQY
TRBJ2-6 | TRBV28 | NA | ASSLKLGGGSGANVLT
TRBJ1-2 | TRBV5-6 | NA | ASSLGVNYGYT
TRBJ1-1 | TRBV4-1 | NA | ASSQETGVMNTEAF
TRBJ2-2 | TRBV4-1 | NA | ASSSSGSGELF
TRBJ1-1 | TRBV11-2 | NA | ASSRDFMNTEAF
TRBJ1-4 | TRBV4-1 | few | ASSLDGTGYEKLF
TRBJ1-1 | TRBV5-1 | NA | ASQDGNFDGGTEAF
TRBJ1-1 | TRBV5-4 | NA | ASTTGTMMNTEAF
TRBJ1-2 | TRBV7-9 | NA | ASSPKTGGYT
TRBJ2-2 | TRBV10-3 | NA | AISETSGRGAGELF
TRBJ1-1 | TRBV7-9 | many | ASSQDDRAAEAF
TRBJ2-2 | TRBV6-5 | NA | ASSGASVGTGELF
TRBJ2-1 | TRBV19 | NA | ASSTQGATYNEQF
TRBJ1-4 | TRBV10-3 | few | AISESDSEGEKLF